This T cell receptor (beta chain) is drawn from a study of regulatory T cells in long-lasting Graves disease. Documented time point: newly diagnosed GD, antithyroid drugs for less than 3 months. The TCR library was made from RNA that had been extracted from PBMCs in TRIzol. HTBI primers from iRepertoire and Arm-PCR of CDR3 regions yielded the TCR beta libraries. TCRdb passed the multiplex PCR reads through MiXCR, listing each CDR3 protein once. The table includes 680,000 or so distinct CDR3 sequences, 15% to 20% detected once. V lost 3 bases and J lost 5; bases outside the gene matches: 2. The germline gives CDR1 GTSNPN, CDR2 SVGIG (reference sequence). This CDR3 is 12 amino acids long. These data also featured in a second study, about T cells in Graves' hyperthyroidism and ophthalmopathy.

The input for sequencing was peripheral blood mononuclear cells (PBMCs), taken at new diagnosis, from a patient treated with antithyroid drugs. V and J are TRBV30 and TRBJ1-2, with 8 bases that match TRBD1. This TCR derives from a woman aged 30 to 39 with Graves disease. This CDR3 reads CAWRGTGYGYTF. The CDR3 DNA reads as TGTGCCTGGAGAGGGACAGGATATGGCTACACCTTC.